The 11 T cell receptor beta chains below were found in one sample sequenced in a study of cytomegalovirus exposure and HLA in healthy donors. The PCR used 60 Vbeta and 13 Jbeta primers. Clones were sequenced by immunoSEQ multiplex PCR, and TCRdb holds only the in-frame ones, with some missing. The sample includes 120,000 or so clones, 78% of them seen just once. The sample comprised PBMCs. Source of these receptors: a woman aged 40 to 49 in good health and CMV-seronegative.

The chain uses TRBV15 and TRBJ1-2, with no clear D. The germline V gene encodes CDR1 LNHNV and CDR2 YYDKDF (reference sequence). The V and J ends lost 0 bases and 6 bases respectively, with 8 bases between them. This CDR3 has 13 residues. CDR3 in amino acids: CATSREREDGYTF. The DNA of the CDR3 is TGTGCCACCAGCAGAGAGCGGGAGGATGGCTACACCTTC.

This clone turned up a few times. The chain is built from TRBV9 and TRBJ2-6, with D possibly matching TRBD1 (6 bases). Trimming removed 3 bases from V and 2 bases from J, with 9 bases in between. CDR3 length: 15 residues. Germline CDR1 reads SGDLS; CDR2 reads YYNGEE. The CDR3 coding sequence is TGTGCCAGCAGCGACAACAGGGCTGGGGCCAACGTCCTGACTTTC. Protein: CASSDNRAGANVLTF.

A word on this clone: Relative to the germline gene, one junction end is altered; a read error may explain this. V is TRBV7-9 and J is TRBJ2-7; TRBD1 matches at 9 bases. This CDR3 is built from 15 residues. The V gene's germline CDR1 is SEHNR and CDR2 FQNEAQ (reference sequence). The CDR3 DNA follows: TGTTCCAGCAGCTTCCGGACAGGGGTGACCTACGAGCAGTACTTC. Residues: CSSSFRTGVTYEQYF.

In its sample, this clone was seen a few times. The chain couples TRBV11-2 to TRBJ1-2; the D gene is possibly TRBD1 (6 bases). V was pared by 5 bases and J by 4 bases, with 17 bases between. CDR3 length: 15 residues. Germline CDR1 reads SGHAT; CDR2 reads FQNNGV. CDR3 sequence reads: CASSPGQTRFYGYTF. DNA of the CDR3: TGTGCCAGCAGCCCCGGACAGACACGATTCTATGGCTACACCTTC.

A single count supports this clone. The chain couples TRBV2 to TRBJ2-7; D gene uncertain. Germline V gives CDR1 SNHLY, CDR2 FYNNEI. Deletions cut 10 bases from V and 0 bases from J, with 16 bases between. CDR3 length: 14 residues. The CDR3 spells CATAGGRLSYEQYF. CDR3 DNA sequence: TGTGCCACCGCTGGCGGCCGACTCTCCTACGAGCAGTACTTC.

The rearrangement uses TRBV5-1 and TRBJ1-1, with D perhaps matching TRBD1 (6 bases). From germline, CDR1 is SGHRS and CDR2 YFSETQ. Trimming removed 4 bases at V and 2 bases at J, with 18 bases between. This CDR3 has 16 amino acids. The CDR3, as DNA: TGCGCCAGCAGCGGCGGCGGACAGAATGGTAACACTGAAGCTTTCTTT. It translates to CASSGGGQNGNTEAFF.

CDR3 sequence reads: CASSPPEGQETQYF. In DNA, the CDR3 is TGTGCCAGCAGCCCGCCTGAGGGACAAGAGACCCAGTACTTC. J is TRBJ2-5 and V is TRBV11-1, with D maybe TRBD2 (5 bases). CDR1 is SGHAT, CDR2 FQDESV, per germline (reference sequence). The CDR3 is 14 residues long. V was trimmed by 5 bases and J by 2 bases, leaving 12 bases between them.

As for this clone: Other nucleotide sequences in the sample specify the same CDR3. The chain employs TRBV6-5 and TRBJ1-5; D remains unclear. CDR1 MNHEY and CDR2 SVGAGI come from the germline V gene. The CDR3 is 13 residues long. Trimming took off 0 bases at V and 3 bases at J, with 3 bases between the two ends. The DNA of the CDR3 is TGTGCCAGCAGTTACTCGGCCAATCAGCCCCAGCATTTT. Translating it yields CASSYSANQPQHF.

The rearrangement joins TRBV5-8 to TRBJ2-7, with 8 nucleotides matching TRBD1. This CDR3 spans 13 amino acids. The trim removed 4 bases at V and 2 bases at J, leaving 2 bases unmatched. Germline CDR1 is SGHTS and CDR2 is YDEGEE. The CDR3 DNA is TGTGCCAGCAGCCGGACAGGGCCCTACGAGCAGTACTTC. This sequence encodes CASSRTGPYEQYF.

The V gene is TRBV7-2, the J gene TRBJ2-6, with D possibly being TRBD1 (6 bases). Trimming cost V 2 bases and J 4 bases, with 15 bases left between them. The CDR3 is 17 residues long. CDR1 and CDR2 from the germline V gene are SGHTA and FQGNSA. CDR3 bases: TGTGCCAGCAGCTTAAGTGGGGGCAGTGCGGGGGCCAACGTCCTGACTTTC. Its translation is CASSLSGGSAGANVLTF.

The chain employs TRBV6-1 and TRBJ2-1; 8 nucleotides agree with TRBD1. This CDR3 is built from 14 residues. In germline, CDR1 is MNHNS, CDR2 SASEGT. V shed 1 base, J shed 8 bases, and the junction held 4 bases outside the gene matches. CDR3 in amino acids: CASSEVGQGDEQFF. The CDR3 DNA follows: TGTGCCAGCAGTGAAGTTGGACAGGGCGATGAGCAGTTCTTC.